Below are 25 T cell receptor beta chains sequenced from a single sample in a study of CD8 T cells in ankylosing spondylitis. Regarding the study as a whole: What appeared characteristic of ankylosing spondylitis blood was a TCR beta motif of eight highly homologous variants.

These receptors have no identified antigens. Via MiXCR, TCRdb re-called the 5' RACE reads, giving one row per CDR3 protein. The repertoire holds around 430,000 distinct CDR3 sequences, roughly a sixth seen once, with just over 1% in the top ten. The sample consisted of blood, either unsorted or a sorted T cell fraction (not recorded which). These receptors came from a male donor with ankylosing spondylitis.

At least ten counts were recorded for this clonotype. Written as DNA, the CDR3 is TGTGCCAGCAGAGGACTAGCGGGAGGGCGGTCAGGTGAGCAGTTCTTC. It specifies CASRGLAGGRSGEQFF. The chain has TRBV12-3 or TRBV12-4 and TRBJ2-1, with 15 nucleotides matching TRBD2. The CDR3 runs 16 residues. J was trimmed by 9 bases and V by 6 bases; bases with no gene match: 9.

This clonotype was recorded many times. The gene calls are TRBV18 and TRBJ2-2; 10 bases line up with TRBD2. The germline CDR1 and CDR2 sequences are KGHSH and LQKENI. Unmatched junction bases numbered 0, after V lost 0 bases and J lost 5 bases. The CDR3 length is 15 residues. Written as DNA, the CDR3 is TGTGCCAGCTCACCACCACTAGCGGGGACCGGGGAGCTGTTTTTT. This translates into CASSPPLAGTGELFF.

In DNA form, the CDR3 reads TGTGCCAGCAGTTCTGTGGGAATTAATGAAAAACTGTTTTTT. It translates to CASSSVGINEKLFF. The chain employs TRBV6-2 or TRBV6-3 and TRBJ1-4; no reliable D call. This CDR3 is built from 14 residues. The V gene's germline CDR1 is MNHEY and CDR2 SVGEGT. With 4 bases removed from V and 4 bases from J, the gap between germline ends came to 10 bases.

The sample holds many counts of this clonotype. The CDR3 DNA follows: TGTGCCAGCACCGGGGACCGACTGATCTACGAGCAGTACTTC. Protein product: CASTGDRLIYEQYF. The chain recombines TRBV6-2 or TRBV6-3 with TRBJ2-7; either TRBD1 or TRBD2 may supply D (5 bases each). The CDR3 runs to 14 residues. The V gene lost 7 bases and the J gene lost 3 bases, with 16 bases spanning the gap. Germline CDR1 reads MNHEY; CDR2 reads SVGEGT.

The genes are TRBV6-1 and TRBJ1-6, with D tentatively TRBD1 (6 bases). Germline loops: CDR1 MNHNS, CDR2 SASEGT. The CDR3 loop spans 14 amino acids. The V gene lost 7 bases and the J gene lost 7 bases, with 14 bases spanning the gap. In DNA, the CDR3 is TGTGCCAGCACCATGGGGGCAGGCAATTCACCCCTCCACTTT. Encoded protein: CASTMGAGNSPLHF.

This rearrangement joins TRBV7-4 to TRBJ1-3, with D maybe TRBD1 (6 bases). The V end was cut by 4 bases, the J end by 0 bases, with 13 bases between. CDR3 length equals 16 residues. From germline, CDR1 is SGHVT and CDR2 SQSDAQ. In DNA form, the CDR3 reads TGTGCCAGCAGCTCGCCCCAGGGGCCCTCTGGAAACACCATATATTTT. It codes for CASSSPQGPSGNTIYF.

V usage is TRBV12-5 and J usage is TRBJ1-1, with D possibly matching TRBD1 (5 bases). CDR1 LGHNT and CDR2 FRNRAP come from the germline V gene. The V gene lost 1 base and the J gene lost 2 bases, with 5 bases spanning the gap. CDR3 length: 13 amino acids. CDR3 nucleotides: TGTGCTAGTGGTTTGGGGACAAACACTGAAGCTTTCTTT. Translation gives CASGLGTNTEAFF.

This sequence joins TRBV28 and TRBJ2-5; 8 bases map to TRBD1. Germline values: CDR1 MDHEN, CDR2 SYDVKM. This CDR3 spans 14 amino acids. Losses at the gene ends were 11 bases for V and 7 bases for J; bases not matched to a gene: 15. Written as DNA, the CDR3 is TGTGCCGGCGCCAGACAGGGGTTGTTGGGGACCCAGTACTTC. Translated, it gives CAGARQGLLGTQYF.

This clonotype was recorded a few times. This chain connects TRBV6-5 to TRBJ2-1; weak D call: TRBD1 (5 bases). The ends were cut back, 3 bases at V and 4 bases at J, with 13 bases in the middle. In germline, CDR1 is MNHEY, CDR2 SVGAGI. The CDR3 is 15 residues long. The CDR3 nucleotides are TGTGCCAGCAGTTATCAGGGAAAACAGTACAATGAGCAGTTCTTC. Amino acid sequence: CASSYQGKQYNEQFF.

This sequence joins TRBV15 and TRBJ1-5; the D is unclear. In germline, CDR1 is LNHNV, CDR2 YYDKDF (reference sequence). CDR3 size: 12 residues. V was cut by 5 bases and J by 3 bases, with 5 bases left in between. The CDR3 region has the DNA TGTGCCACCAGCCAGATCAATCAGCCCCAGCATTTT. This translates into CATSQINQPQHF.

This chain joins TRBV5-1 and TRBJ2-3; 9 bases agree with TRBD2. Germline CDR1 reads SGHRS; CDR2 reads YFSETQ. The length of the CDR3 is 15 residues. The ends lost 5 bases at V and 2 bases at J; junction bases unmatched: 6. CDR3 amino acids: CASSIAGEYTDTQYF. Written as DNA, the CDR3 is TGCGCCAGCAGTATAGCGGGAGAATACACAGATACGCAGTATTTT.

This clonotype was counted only a few times. V usage is TRBV5-1 and J usage is TRBJ2-7; 7 bases fit TRBD2. This CDR3 spans 14 amino acids. J gave up 6 bases and V 9 bases, and 15 bases lay outside the gene matches. Looked up from germline, CDR1 is SGHRS and CDR2 is YFSETQ. This CDR3 reads CANNPSGGGCEQYF. CDR3 bases: TGCGCCAACAACCCTTCAGGCGGGGGTTGCGAGCAGTACTTC.

The genes are TRBV3-1 and TRBJ1-2; D call uncertain. The CDR3 contains 16 residues. The germline V gene has CDR1 LGHDT and CDR2 YNNKEL (reference sequence). V was trimmed by 0 bases and J by 3 bases, leaving 14 bases between them. CDR3 bases: TGTGCCAGCAGCCAAGATCCCCGCGGGGTGGACTATGGCTACACCTTC. Its translation is CASSQDPRGVDYGYTF.

In its sample, this clonotype was seen many times. The CDR3 protein is CASSLEIGNQPQHF. Here the CDR3 DNA reads TGTGCCAGCAGTTTAGAGATCGGCAATCAGCCCCAGCATTTT. The chain links TRBV12-3 or TRBV12-4 to TRBJ1-5; no reliable D call. The CDR3 consists of 14 residues. Trimming took off 1 base at V and 2 bases at J, with 6 bases between the two ends.

The rearrangement joins TRBV25-1 to TRBJ2-2; D unresolved. Germline CDR1 and CDR2: MGHDK and SYGVNS. V was pared by 4 bases and J by 2 bases, with 11 bases between. This CDR3 comprises 15 residues. The CDR3 here is CASSVGLGNTGELFF. DNA for the CDR3: TGTGCCAGCAGTGTCGGATTAGGAAACACCGGGGAGCTGTTTTTT.

This clonotype occurred once. This sequence joins TRBV19 and TRBJ1-2, with TRBD1 as a possible D gene (5 bases). Germline loops: CDR1 LNHDA, CDR2 SQIVND (reference sequence). V was clipped by 8 bases and J by 4 bases, with 14 bases between them. The CDR3 has 13 residues. In nucleotides, the CDR3 is TGTGCCAGTTCAAAGACAGAATTCTATGGCTACACCTTC. It encodes CASSKTEFYGYTF.

This clonotype was found a few times. The chain recombines TRBV3-1 with TRBJ1-5; the match to TRBD1 covers 9 bases. The germline V gene has CDR1 LGHDT and CDR2 YNNKEL (reference sequence). The junction had 9 bases not matched to a gene; V was cut back by 3 bases and J by 3 bases. The CDR3 extends over 17 amino acids. In DNA form, the CDR3 reads TGTGCCAGCAGCCACGGAGTAGGGACAGGGAACAATCAGCCCCAGCATTTT. Protein: CASSHGVGTGNNQPQHF.

This clonotype was detected only a few times. This chain connects TRBV7-2 to TRBJ1-1; D ambiguous. The CDR3 has 13 amino acids. Looked up from germline, CDR1 is SGHTA and CDR2 is FQGNSA. Trimming stripped 2 bases from V and 12 bases from J, with 16 bases between. CDR3 nucleotides: TGTGCCAGCAGCTTAACCCCAGAATTTGGGACTTTCTTT. This gives the protein CASSLTPEFGTFF. The whole variable domain, remainder taken from reference TRBV7-2 and TRBJ1-1, is GAGVSQSPSNKVTEKGKDVELRCDPISGHTALYWYRQSLGQGLEFLIYFQGNSAPDKSGLPSDRFSAERTGGSVSTLTIQRTQQEDSAVYLCASSLTPEFGTFFGQGTRLTVV.

This clonotype has a count of ten or more. The chain links TRBV10-3 to TRBJ1-2; D is unclear. Germline V lookup: CDR1 ENHRY, CDR2 SYGVKD. The ends were cut back, 2 bases at V and 4 bases at J, with 5 bases in the middle. CDR3 length equals 12 residues. The CDR3 sequence: CAISEGGYGYTF. The CDR3 DNA sequence: TGTGCCATCAGTGAGGGAGGCTATGGCTACACCTTC.

This clonotype was seen a few times. V is TRBV29-1 and J is TRBJ1-2, with D possibly matching TRBD1 (5 bases). V shed 2 bases and J shed 4 bases, with 14 bases lying between them. Germline V gives CDR1 SQVTM, CDR2 ANQGSEA. The CDR3 is 14 amino acids. The CDR3 region is CSVETRSGGYGYTF. CDR3 DNA: TGCAGCGTTGAAACCAGGTCCGGGGGCTATGGCTACACCTTC.

This clonotype was observed many times. The DNA for the CDR3 is TGCGCCAGCAGCTCCCCGGGGGCCCCCTACAATGAGCAGTTCTTC. Translated: CASSSPGAPYNEQFF. The gene calls are TRBV5-1 and TRBJ2-1; either TRBD1 or TRBD2 may supply D (6 bases each). Trimming shortened V by 3 bases and J by 2 bases, and 12 bases separated the two germline ends. Per the germline V gene, CDR1 is SGHRS and CDR2 is YFSETQ. The CDR3 length is 15 residues.

This clonotype was recorded at least ten times. The V call is TRBV7-9, the J call TRBJ2-7; a weak D match, TRBD2 (5 bases). This CDR3 spans 12 amino acids. Trimming left V 3 bases short and J 4 bases short, with 7 bases between. Germline V gene sequence: CDR1 SEHNR, CDR2 FQNEAQ (reference sequence). The CDR3 spells CASSLGRYEQYF. CDR3 coding DNA: TGTGCCAGCAGCTTGGGGAGATACGAGCAGTACTTC.

This clonotype showed up many times. This chain uses TRBV12-3 or TRBV12-4 with TRBJ2-1; TRBD2 aligns across 12 bases. Losses at the gene ends were 5 bases for V and 7 bases for J; bases not matched to a gene: 3. This CDR3 has 14 amino acids. DNA for the CDR3: TGTGCCAGCAGTACAACTAGCGGGGGGAATGAGCAGTTCTTC. Its protein product is CASSTTSGGNEQFF.

This chain links TRBV20-1 with TRBJ1-4; maybe TRBD1 (6 bases). V was shortened by 5 bases and J by 0 bases, with 10 bases between the two germline ends. The CDR3 runs 14 residues. From germline, CDR1 is DFQATT and CDR2 SNEGSKA (reference sequence). This CDR3 reads CSARQEATNEKLFF. As DNA, the CDR3 is TGCAGTGCTCGACAGGAGGCAACTAATGAAAAACTGTTTTTT.

The rearrangement joins TRBV6-2 or TRBV6-3 to TRBJ2-1, with 8 bases aligning to TRBD2. Germline V gene lookup returns CDR1 MNHEY and CDR2 SVGEGT. The CDR3 consists of 16 residues. V lost 6 bases and J lost 0; bases outside the gene matches: 7. CDR3 nucleotides: TGTGCCAGCAGGAAACTAGCGGCTACCTCCTACAATGAGCAGTTCTTC. It encodes CASRKLAATSYNEQFF.